The 28 T cell receptor beta chains below all came from one sample that was sequenced in a study of T cell responses to AZD1222 COVID-19 vaccine. Method: immunoSEQ multiplex PCR; TCRdb's copy keeps in-frame clones and lacks some. The table shows 200,000 or so clones, with around 93% occurring only once. Sequences were derived from peripheral blood, sampled on day 0 of AZD1222 vaccination. Receptors originate from an adult in good health.

V and J are TRBV3-1 (or the pseudogene TRBV3-2) and TRBJ2-2; D not certain. The CDR3 sequence is 11 residues long. Germline CDR1 is LGHDT and CDR2 is YNNKEL (reference sequence). Trimming shortened V by 2 bases and J by 5 bases, and 0 bases separated the two germline ends. Written as DNA, the CDR3 is TGTGCCAGCAGCCAAACCGGGGAGCTGTTTTTT. Protein product: CASSQTGELFF.

The CDR3 sequence is CASSAESGNTIYF. The DNA of the CDR3 is TGCGCCAGCAGCGCAGAGTCTGGAAACACCATATATTTT. The chain uses TRBV10-1 and TRBJ1-3; D gene uncertain. CDR1 is WNHNN and CDR2 is SYGVQD in the germline V gene (reference sequence). This CDR3 is 13 amino acids long. V was pared by 6 bases and J by 1 base, with 7 bases between.

This chain connects TRBV14 to TRBJ2-1; D possibly corresponds to TRBD2 (5 bases). Per the germline V gene, CDR1 is SGHDN and CDR2 is FVKESK. This CDR3 is built from 21 residues. Trimming took off 4 bases at V and 0 bases at J, with 28 bases between the two ends. The CDR3 DNA reads TGTGCCAGCAGCCGCCTCAATAGCCCACTAACCTTAGGGAGCTCCTACAATGAGCAGTTCTTC. Translation: CASSRLNSPLTLGSSYNEQFF. The full variable domain, with the rest looked up from reference TRBV14 and TRBJ2-1, is EAGVTQFPSHSVIEKGQTVTLRCDPISGHDNLYWYRRVMGKEIKFLLHFVKESKQDESGMPNNRFLAERTGGTYSTLKVQPAELEDSGVYFCASSRLNSPLTLGSSYNEQFFGPGTRLTVL.

The chain couples TRBV7-3 to TRBJ2-6, with D possibly being TRBD1 (6 bases). Germline V gene lookup returns CDR1 SGHTA and CDR2 FQGTGA. The CDR3 has 17 residues. V was clipped by 1 base and J by 2 bases, with 12 bases between them. The CDR3, as DNA: TGTGCCAGCAGCTTAAACGCCCCAGGGGCTGGGGCCAACGTCCTGACTTTC. Protein sequence: CASSLNAPGAGANVLTF. The full variable domain, in which reference TRBV7-3 and TRBJ2-6 provide the parts outside the CDR3, is GAGVSQTPSNKVTEKGKYVELRCDPISGHTALYWYRQSLGQGPEFLIYFQGTGAADDSGLPNDRFFAVRPEGSVSTLKIQRTERGDSAVYLCASSLNAPGAGANVLTFGAGSRLTVL.

This clone has a single count. The chain couples TRBV6-2 or TRBV6-3 to TRBJ2-7, with D possibly being TRBD1 (6 bases). The ends were cut back, 4 bases at V and 5 bases at J, with 12 bases in the middle. This CDR3 spans 13 amino acids. CDR1 is MNHEY, CDR2 SVGEGT, per germline. The CDR3 nucleotides are TGTGCCAGCAGTTTGACCAGGGGTCACGAGCAGTACTTC. Its protein product is CASSLTRGHEQYF.

J is TRBJ1-1 and V is TRBV27; D uncertain. In germline, CDR1 is MNHEY, CDR2 SMNVEV (reference sequence). The CDR3 is 13 amino acids. V was cut by 6 bases and J by 1 base, with 9 bases left in between. CDR3 protein: CASRGWGNTEAFF. CDR3 DNA: TGTGCCAGCAGGGGATGGGGGAACACTGAAGCTTTCTTT.

The rearrangement joins TRBV10-3 to TRBJ2-7; 11 bases map to TRBD1. J gave up 3 bases and V 5 bases, and 3 bases lay outside the gene matches. Germline CDR1 and CDR2: ENHRY and SYGVKD. The CDR3 totals 14 residues. The chain's CDR3 is CAISSGTGGYEQYF. In DNA, the CDR3 is TGTGCCATCAGTTCCGGGACAGGGGGCTACGAGCAGTACTTC.

The genes are TRBV7-9 and TRBJ1-4; the match to TRBD1 covers 9 bases. Germline V gene data show CDR1 as SEHNR and CDR2 as FQNEAQ (reference sequence). The V and J ends lost 4 bases and 10 bases, in that order; junction bases with no gene match: 13. This CDR3 has 16 residues. CDR3 protein: CASSSKPGQGFSKLFF. Here the CDR3 DNA reads TGTGCCAGCAGCTCGAAACCCGGACAGGGGTTCTCAAAACTGTTTTTT.

J is TRBJ2-7 and V is TRBV9, with D perhaps matching TRBD1 or TRBD2 (6 bases each). Trimming removed 0 bases at V and 7 bases at J, with 14 bases between. CDR3 length: 14 amino acids. The V gene's germline CDR1 is SGDLS and CDR2 YYNGEE. CDR3 residues: CASSVVGQGGEQYF. As DNA, the CDR3 is TGTGCCAGCAGCGTAGTTGGCCAAGGGGGGGAGCAGTACTTC. Complete variable domain (other parts from reference TRBV9 and TRBJ2-7): DSGVTQTPKHLITATGQRVTLRCSPRSGDLSVYWYQQSLDQGLQFLIQYYNGEERAKGNILERFSAQQFPDLHSELNLSSLELGDSALYFCASSVVGQGGEQYFGPGTRLTVT.

J is TRBJ1-6 and V is TRBV28; a weak D match, TRBD1 (6 bases). This CDR3 is built from 16 residues. Looked up from germline, CDR1 is MDHEN and CDR2 is SYDVKM. V was clipped by 3 bases and J by 6 bases, with 15 bases between them. CDR3 sequence (DNA): TGTGCCAGCAGTTTCTGGCAGGGGACTATTAATTCACCCCTCCACTTT. It is translated as CASSFWQGTINSPLHF.

V usage is TRBV28 and J usage is TRBJ1-1; TRBD1 is a possible D gene (5 bases). V was cut by 3 bases and J by 9 bases, with 14 bases left in between. CDR3 length: 13 residues. CDR1 is MDHEN, CDR2 SYDVKM, per germline. Here the CDR3 reads CASSFGLGGKAFF. The CDR3 DNA reads as TGTGCCAGCAGTTTCGGTCTTGGGGGAAAAGCTTTCTTT.

V and J are TRBV4-2 and TRBJ2-7, with a tentative D call TRBD2 (6 bases). Trimming took off 0 bases at V and 5 bases at J, with 11 bases between the two ends. Per germline, CDR1 LGHNA and CDR2 YNFKEQ. The CDR3 contains 14 residues. The DNA for the CDR3 is TGTGCCAGCAGCCAAGATCGGGAGATCGACGAGCAGTACTTC. Protein: CASSQDREIDEQYF.

V usage is TRBV19 and J usage is TRBJ1-4, with D unclear. V was clipped by 3 bases and J by 8 bases, with 13 bases between them. Germline-derived CDR1 and CDR2 are LNHDA and SQIVND (reference sequence). The CDR3 sequence is 14 residues long. CDR3 bases: TGTGCCAGTAGTATCGGGCTGATAGGGGAAAAACTGTTTTTT. It translates to CASSIGLIGEKLFF.

The chain couples TRBV7-2 to TRBJ1-5, with D perhaps TRBD1 (6 bases). CDR1 is SGHTA and CDR2 is FQGNSA in the germline V gene. The germline V and J ends were trimmed by 1 base and 7 bases, with 8 bases remaining between them. The CDR3 extends over 13 amino acids. The CDR3 reads CASSLVGGQPQHF. The CDR3 DNA is TGTGCCAGCAGCTTAGTAGGGGGGCAGCCCCAGCATTTT. Using reference TRBV7-2 and TRBJ1-5 for the parts outside the CDR3, the full variable domain is GAGVSQSPSNKVTEKGKDVELRCDPISGHTALYWYRQSLGQGLEFLIYFQGNSAPDKSGLPSDRFSAERTGGSVSTLTIQRTQQEDSAVYLCASSLVGGQPQHFGDGTRLSIL.

Concerning this clone: This sample also contains other DNA sequences that code for the same CDR3. The chain couples TRBV29-1 to TRBJ2-7; weak D call: TRBD1 (5 bases). V was clipped by 6 bases and J by 4 bases, with 10 bases between them. The V gene's germline CDR1 is SQVTM and CDR2 ANQGSEA. CDR3 length: 11 residues. The CDR3 DNA reads as TGCAGCGTGGCCCAGGGATACGAGCAGTACTTC. As protein: CSVAQGYEQYF.

J is TRBJ2-7 and V is TRBV28; unclear D gene. V shed 2 bases and J shed 1 base, with 9 bases lying between them. CDR1 and CDR2 (germline): MDHEN, SYDVKM. The CDR3 is 14 amino acids. The CDR3 loop reads CASSLIGRSYEQYF. In DNA form, the CDR3 reads TGTGCCAGCAGTTTAATCGGTAGATCCTACGAGCAGTACTTC. The complete variable domain, with remaining parts taken from reference TRBV28 and TRBJ2-7, reads DVKVTQSSRYLVKRTGEKVFLECVQDMDHENMFWYRQDPGLGLRLIYFSYDVKMKEKGDIPEGYSVSREKKERFSLILESASTNQTSMYLCASSLIGRSYEQYFGPGTRLTVT.

The chain has TRBV27 and TRBJ2-3, with no clear D. V gave up 3 bases and J gave up 1 base, with 5 bases separating them. CDR3 length: 13 residues. Germline lookup yields CDR1 MNHEY and CDR2 SMNVEV (reference sequence). The chain's CDR3 is CASSFTGTDTQYF. CDR3 sequence (DNA): TGTGCCAGCAGTTTTACGGGCACAGATACGCAGTATTTT.

The rearrangement uses TRBV6-5 and TRBJ1-5; 9 bases line up with TRBD1. The CDR3 totals 13 residues. CDR1 is MNHEY, CDR2 SVGAGI, per germline. Losses at the gene ends were 4 bases for V and 7 bases for J; bases not matched to a gene: 2. CDR3 nucleotides: TGTGCCAGCAGTTGGACAGGGGAACAGCCCCAGCATTTT. It codes for CASSWTGEQPQHF.

The chain combines TRBV5-1 with TRBJ1-1, with 10 bases aligning to TRBD1. CDR3 length: 16 residues. The germline V gene has CDR1 SGHRS and CDR2 YFSETQ. J was trimmed by 1 base and V by 3 bases; bases with no gene match: 6. The CDR3 reads CASSWGQGLGNTEAFF. The CDR3 nucleotides read TGCGCCAGCAGCTGGGGACAGGGGCTGGGGAACACTGAAGCTTTCTTT.

The chain recombines TRBV6-5 with TRBJ1-2, with TRBD1 as a possible D gene (5 bases). This CDR3 comprises 12 residues. Trimming pared 3 bases from V and 7 bases from J, leaving 9 bases between. Germline loops: CDR1 MNHEY, CDR2 SVGAGI. The CDR3 loop is CASSYGGSGYTF. The CDR3 DNA is TGTGCCAGCAGTTATGGGGGTAGTGGCTACACCTTC.

This chain uses TRBV3-1 (or the pseudogene TRBV3-2) with TRBJ1-4; D may be TRBD1 (5 bases). The CDR3 is made up of 18 amino acids. Trimming removed 5 bases from V and 8 bases from J, with 27 bases in between. Germline values: CDR1 LGHDT, CDR2 YNNKEL (reference sequence). CDR3 in amino acids: CASSEIGALGGAAEKLFF. In DNA, the CDR3 is TGTGCCAGCAGCGAAATTGGGGCGCTCGGAGGGGCCGCAGAAAAACTGTTTTTT.

This chain uses TRBV10-3 with TRBJ2-7, with D perhaps matching TRBD2 (6 bases). V was clipped by 0 bases and J by 2 bases, with 20 bases between them. From germline, CDR1 is ENHRY and CDR2 SYGVKD. The CDR3 contains 18 residues. Here the CDR3 DNA reads TGTGCCATCAGTGAGTCTTATGGGGGTGCTAGCGTTGCCTACGAGCAGTACTTC. Protein sequence: CAISESYGGASVAYEQYF.

The rearrangement uses TRBV19 and TRBJ2-2; D possibly corresponds to TRBD2 (6 bases). CDR3 length: 14 amino acids. Trimming stripped 6 bases from V and 4 bases from J, with 12 bases between. Looked up from germline, CDR1 is LNHDA and CDR2 is SQIVND (reference sequence). The CDR3 spells CASSWAEGTGELFF. The CDR3 region has the DNA TGTGCCAGTAGCTGGGCGGAGGGCACCGGGGAGCTGTTTTTT. Variable domain in full (rest from reference TRBV19 and TRBJ2-2): DGGITQSPKYLFRKEGQNVTLSCEQNLNHDAMYWYRQDPGQGLRLIYYSQIVNDFQKGDIAEGYSVSREKKESFPLTVTSAQKNPTAFYLCASSWAEGTGELFFGEGSRLTVL.

The chain joins TRBV5-8 to TRBJ2-3, with D perhaps TRBD2 (5 bases). Germline CDR1 is SGHTS and CDR2 is YDEGEE. The CDR3 consists of 15 residues. Trimming left V 5 bases short and J 2 bases short, with 15 bases between. In DNA form, the CDR3 reads TGTGCCAGCAGATGGAACTCCGGGGACACAGATACGCAGTATTTT. This encodes CASRWNSGDTDTQYF.

The gene calls are TRBV2 and TRBJ1-6; no clear D. Looked up from germline, CDR1 is SNHLY and CDR2 is FYNNEI. The length of the CDR3 is 16 residues. Deletions cut 4 bases from V and 7 bases from J, with 17 bases between. The CDR3 protein is CASSVGKSPRNSPLHF. The CDR3 DNA reads as TGTGCCAGCAGTGTCGGGAAGTCCCCCCGGAATTCACCCCTCCACTTT.

The CDR3 DNA reads TGCGCCAGCAGTCAATCGTTGACAGGGTCTTATGGCTACACCTTC. Its protein is CASSQSLTGSYGYTF. The chain has TRBV23-1 and TRBJ1-2; 7 bases are shared with TRBD1. TRBV23-1 is recorded as an ORF, its role being uncertain. Losses at the gene ends were 0 bases for V and 5 bases for J; bases not matched to a gene: 6. The CDR3 loop spans 15 amino acids.

The J gene is TRBJ2-2, the V gene TRBV5-4, with D hard to call. Germline CDR1 reads SGHNT; CDR2 reads YYREEE (reference sequence). Trimming took 2 bases from V and 4 from J, leaving 6 bases between them. The CDR3 sequence is 13 residues long. Written as DNA, the CDR3 is TGTGCCAGCAGCTTATGGGGCACCGGGGAGCTGTTTTTT. Translation: CASSLWGTGELFF.

The chain uses TRBV2 and TRBJ2-1; 7 bases fit TRBD1. V shed 8 bases and J 0 bases; nucleotides not matched to a gene: 7. The germline gives CDR1 SNHLY, CDR2 FYNNEI. The CDR3 runs to 15 residues. The CDR3 region has the DNA TGTGCCAGCCCGCTGGGGGACAGCTCCTACAATGAGCAGTTCTTC. It encodes CASPLGDSSYNEQFF.